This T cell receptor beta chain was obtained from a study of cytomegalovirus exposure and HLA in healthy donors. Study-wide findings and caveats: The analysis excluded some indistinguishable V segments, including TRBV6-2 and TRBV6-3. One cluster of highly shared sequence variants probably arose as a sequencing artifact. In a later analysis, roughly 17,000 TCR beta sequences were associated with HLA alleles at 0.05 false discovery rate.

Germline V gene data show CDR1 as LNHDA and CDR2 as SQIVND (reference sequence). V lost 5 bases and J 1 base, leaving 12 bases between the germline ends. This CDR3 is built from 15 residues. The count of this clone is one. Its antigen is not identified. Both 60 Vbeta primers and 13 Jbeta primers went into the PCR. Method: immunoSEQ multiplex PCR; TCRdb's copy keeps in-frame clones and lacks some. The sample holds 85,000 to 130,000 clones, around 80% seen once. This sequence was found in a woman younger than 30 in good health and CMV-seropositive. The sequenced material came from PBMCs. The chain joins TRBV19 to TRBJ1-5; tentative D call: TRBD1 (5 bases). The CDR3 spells CASSLLDISNQPQHF. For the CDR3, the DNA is TGTGCCAGTAGTCTACTGGACATCAGCAATCAGCCCCAGCATTTT.